A selection of T cell receptor beta chains follows, all from one sample in a study of blood T cell repertoires in COVID-19. Using immunoSEQ multiplex PCR, the repertoire was profiled, and TCRdb retains in-frame clones only, with some absent. The sample has roughly 170,000 clones; roughly nine tenths are singletons. The sequenced sample was peripheral blood. The receptors were sampled from a man aged 55 to 70 with acute or convalescent COVID-19. Both conserved end residues are part of each CDR3. A D gene is named only where the DNA matches it firmly. Clone size is shown for a subset of rows, as once, few, many or a class of expanded clone.

v_call	d_call	j_call	clone_size	cdr3_nt	cdr3_aa
TRBV18	-	TRBJ1-2	once	TGTGCCAGCTCATACGACAGGTTCTATGGCTACACCTTC	CASSYDRFYGYTF
TRBV7-3	-	TRBJ2-6	-	TGTGCCAGCAGCTTATCTGGGGCCTTTGGGGCCAACGTCCTGACTTTC	CASSLSGAFGANVLTF
TRBV5-5	TRBD2	TRBJ2-7	-	TGTGCCAGCAGCTTGGGACTAGCGGGAGGAGGGTACGAGCAGTACTTC	CASSLGLAGGGYEQYF
TRBV6-2/TRBV6-3	-	TRBJ2-7	-	TGTGCCAGCAGCCCCTCGGACAGCTCCTACGAGCAGTACTTC	CASSPSDSSYEQYF
TRBV24-1	TRBD2	TRBJ2-3	-	TGTGCCACCAGTGATTCTCCTAGCGGGAGGCCTAGCACAGATACGCAGTATTTT	CATSDSPSGRPSTDTQYF
TRBV11-3	-	TRBJ2-5	-	TGTGCCAGCAGCAGACGGCCTAGGGGGGAGACCCAGTACTTC	CASSRRPRGETQYF
TRBV19	TRBD2	TRBJ2-7	once	TGTGCCAGTAGTAGAACTAGCGGGAGCTCCTACGAGCAGTACTTC	CASSRTSGSSYEQYF
TRBV2	TRBD2	TRBJ2-7	-	TGTGCCAGCAGTGGAGGGCTAGCGGGGCCCGACGAGCAGTACTTC	CASSGGLAGPDEQYF
TRBV29-1	-	TRBJ1-4	once	TGCAGCGTCAACTATGGAGAAAAACTGTTTTTT	CSVNYGEKLFF
TRBV18	-	TRBJ1-6	-	TGTGCCAGCTCCCCCGAGGCTAATTCACCCCTCCACTTT	CASSPEANSPLHF
TRBV19	-	TRBJ2-2	-	TGTGCCAGTTACCCGGGGATCAACACCGGGGAGCTGTTTTTT	CASYPGINTGELFF
TRBV30	-	TRBJ1-5	-	TGTGCCTGGAGTGATCCTAGTCAGCCCCAGCATTTT	CAWSDPSQPQHF
TRBV24-1	TRBD1	TRBJ2-3	-	TGTGCCACCAGTGACCCCGGGACAGGCCCCACAGATACGCAGTATTTT	CATSDPGTGPTDTQYF
TRBV19	-	TRBJ1-4	-	TGTGCCAGTAGTACTAAGAAGGGGTCTCCTAATGAAAAACTGTTTTTT	CASSTKKGSPNEKLFF
TRBV15	TRBD1	TRBJ1-4	-	TGTGCCACCAGCAGAGATGGGACAGTCCGCCCCGGCGAAAAACTGTTTTTT	CATSRDGTVRPGEKLFF
TRBV11-2	-	TRBJ2-7	-	TGTGCCAGCAGCTTAGATCGGCAAGAGACTCTGACCTACGAGCAGTACTTC	CASSLDRQETLTYEQYF
TRBV6-5	-	TRBJ1-2	-	TGTGCCAGCAGGACGGGTTATGGCTACACCTTC	CASRTGYGYTF
TRBV25-1	-	TRBJ1-5	-	TGTGCCAGCAGTGAATCATATGGGAGTCAGCCCCAGCATTTT	CASSESYGSQPQHF
TRBV11-3	TRBD2	TRBJ2-1	-	TGTGCCAGCAGCCAGACTAGCGGGGGGGCCTACAATGAGCAGTTCTTC	CASSQTSGGAYNEQFF
TRBV5-4	-	TRBJ1-2	many	TGTGCCAGCAGCTTGACAGGGACCGATGGCTACACCTTC	CASSLTGTDGYTF
TRBV7-9	-	TRBJ1-2	-	TGTGCCAGCAGCCCCGACCGCAGGGGCGACTATGGCTACACCTTC	CASSPDRRGDYGYTF
TRBV3-1/TRBV3-2	-	TRBJ2-2	-	TGTGCCAGCAATTTGAACAGGGCCGGGGAGCTGTTTTTT	CASNLNRAGELFF
TRBV6-1	-	TRBJ1-2	few	TGTGCCAGCAGTGAAAGCCTCCAGGGAATTGGACGTGACTATGGCTACACCTTC	CASSESLQGIGRDYGYTF
TRBV13	TRBD1	TRBJ1-1	-	TGTGCCAGCAGCTACACAGGGGGTTTCTTTGAAGCTTTCTTT	CASSYTGGFFEAFF
TRBV24-1	TRBD2	TRBJ2-1	-	TGTGCCACCAGTGATTTAAGCGGGAAGTTTGATGAGCAGTTCTTC	CATSDLSGKFDEQFF
TRBV7-2	TRBD1	TRBJ1-5	-	TGTGCCAGCAGCCCCCCCGGGACAGGGGTTAACCAGCCCCAGCATTTT	CASSPPGTGVNQPQHF
TRBV4-1	-	TRBJ1-2	few	TGCGCCAGCAGCCAAGGGTGGCCGGGTCCGGTAGGCTACACCTTC	CASSQGWPGPVGYTF
TRBV2	-	TRBJ1-3	-	TGTGCCAGCAGGGTGGGACTGGGGCAAAAAATCGGCACCATATATTTT	CASRVGLGQKIGTIYF